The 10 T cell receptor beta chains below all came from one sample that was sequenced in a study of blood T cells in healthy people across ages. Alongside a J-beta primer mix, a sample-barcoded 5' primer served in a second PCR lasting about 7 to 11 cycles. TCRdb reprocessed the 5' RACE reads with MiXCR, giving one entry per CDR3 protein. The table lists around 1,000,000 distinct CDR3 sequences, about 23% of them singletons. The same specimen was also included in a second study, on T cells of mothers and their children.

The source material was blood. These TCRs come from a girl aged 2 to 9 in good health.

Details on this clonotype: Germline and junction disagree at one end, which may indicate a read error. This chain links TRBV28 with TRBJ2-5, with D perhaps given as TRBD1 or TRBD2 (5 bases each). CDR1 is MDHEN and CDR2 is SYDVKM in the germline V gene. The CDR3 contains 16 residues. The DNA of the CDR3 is TGTGCCAGTAGTTTCCCGTCTGAGGGGTTCCAAGAGACCCAGTACTTC. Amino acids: CASSFPSEGFQETQYF.

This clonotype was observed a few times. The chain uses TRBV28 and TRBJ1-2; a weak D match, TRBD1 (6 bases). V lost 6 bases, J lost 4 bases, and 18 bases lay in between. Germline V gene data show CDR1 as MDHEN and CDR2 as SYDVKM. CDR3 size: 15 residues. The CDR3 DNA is TGTGCCAGCAGCCCCTTAGGGGGTTTGGGCTATGGCTACACCTTC. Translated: CASSPLGGLGYGYTF.

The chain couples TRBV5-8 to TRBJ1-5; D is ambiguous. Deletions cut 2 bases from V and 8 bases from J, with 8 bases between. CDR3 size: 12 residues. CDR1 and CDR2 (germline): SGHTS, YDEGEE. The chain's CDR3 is CASSFTIKPQHF. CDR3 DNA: TGTGCCAGCAGCTTTACGATAAAGCCCCAGCATTTT.

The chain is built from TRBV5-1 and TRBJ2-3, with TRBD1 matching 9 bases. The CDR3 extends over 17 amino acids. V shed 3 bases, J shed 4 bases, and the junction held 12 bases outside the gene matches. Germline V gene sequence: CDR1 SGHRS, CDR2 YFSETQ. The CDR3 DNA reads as TGCGCCAGCAGCTGGAGAGACGACAGGGGGGACGCAGATACGCAGTATTTT. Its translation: CASSWRDDRGDADTQYF. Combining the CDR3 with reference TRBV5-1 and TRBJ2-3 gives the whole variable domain KAGVTQTPRYLIKTRGQQVTLSCSPISGHRSVSWYQQTPGQGLQFLFEYFSETQRNKGNFPGRFSGRQFSNSRSEMNVSTLELGDSALYLCASSWRDDRGDADTQYFGPGTRLTVL.

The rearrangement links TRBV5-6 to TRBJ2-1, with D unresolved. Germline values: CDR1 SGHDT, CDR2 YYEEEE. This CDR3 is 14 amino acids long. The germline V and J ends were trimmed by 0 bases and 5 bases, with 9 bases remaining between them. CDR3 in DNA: TGTGCCAGCAGCTTGGGGACCAACAACAATGAGCAGTTCTTC. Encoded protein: CASSLGTNNNEQFF. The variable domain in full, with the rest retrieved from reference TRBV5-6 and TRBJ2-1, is DAGVTQSPTHLIKTRGQQVTLRCSPKSGHDTVSWYQQALGQGPQFIFQYYEEEERQRGNFPDRFSGHQFPNYSSELNVNALLLGDSALYLCASSLGTNNNEQFFGPGTRLTVL.

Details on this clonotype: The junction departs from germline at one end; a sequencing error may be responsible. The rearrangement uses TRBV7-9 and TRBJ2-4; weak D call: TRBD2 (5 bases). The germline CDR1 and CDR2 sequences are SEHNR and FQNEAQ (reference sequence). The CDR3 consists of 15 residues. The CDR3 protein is CVSSLALEVLDIQYF. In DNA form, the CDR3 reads TGTGTCAGCAGCTTAGCCCTTGAAGTACTAGACATTCAGTACTTC.

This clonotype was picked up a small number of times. The CDR3 bases are TGTGCCAGCAGTTATGGAGTTTATGGCGAGCAGTACTTC. Its protein product is CASSYGVYGEQYF. The chain carries TRBV6-2 or TRBV6-3 and TRBJ2-7; D uncertain. This CDR3 contains 13 residues. V was cut by 3 bases and J by 6 bases, with 12 bases left in between. Germline CDR1 and CDR2: MNHEY and SVGEGT.

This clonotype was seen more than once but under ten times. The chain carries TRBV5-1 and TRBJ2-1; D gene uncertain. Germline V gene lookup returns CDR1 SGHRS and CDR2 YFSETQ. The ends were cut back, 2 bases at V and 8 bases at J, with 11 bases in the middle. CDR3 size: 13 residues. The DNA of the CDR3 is TGCGCCAGCAGCTTCGATGCCCCCCATGAGCAGTTCTTC. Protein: CASSFDAPHEQFF. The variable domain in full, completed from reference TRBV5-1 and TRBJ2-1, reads KAGVTQTPRYLIKTRGQQVTLSCSPISGHRSVSWYQQTPGQGLQFLFEYFSETQRNKGNFPGRFSGRQFSNSRSEMNVSTLELGDSALYLCASSFDAPHEQFFGPGTRLTVL.

CDR3 sequence (DNA): TGTGCCAGCAGTTTGTTTGATTTGGATGAGCAGTTCTTC. Translation gives CASSLFDLDEQFF. The V call is TRBV7-9, the J call TRBJ2-1; no reliable D call. The germline CDR1 and CDR2 sequences are SEHNR and FQNEAQ (reference sequence). The CDR3 spans 13 residues. Trimming cost V 6 bases and J 8 bases, with 14 bases left between them.

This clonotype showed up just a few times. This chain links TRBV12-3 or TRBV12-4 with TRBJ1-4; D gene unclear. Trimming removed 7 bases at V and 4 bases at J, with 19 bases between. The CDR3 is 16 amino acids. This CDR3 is CASTVQRLGFNEKLFF. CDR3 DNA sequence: TGTGCCAGCACCGTTCAGCGCCTAGGTTTTAATGAAAAACTGTTTTTT.